These T cell receptor beta chains were read from a single sample in a study of cytomegalovirus exposure and HLA in healthy donors. Libraries were prepared by immunoSEQ multiplex PCR; TCRdb keeps only in-frame clonotypes and omits some of them. The sample carries 150,000 to 200,000 clones, approximately 72% recorded once. Sequenced: PBMCs. These receptor sequences come from a human donor in good health. CDR3s include the opening cysteine and the closing phenylalanine or tryptophan. The D gene is left open where the match is weak. The size of a clone is reported for some rows only, either as once, few or many, or as a class for expanded clones.

J gene	V gene	clone size	D gene	CDR3 DNA	CDR3 protein
TRBJ2-7	TRBV7-8	-	-	TGTGCCAGCAGCTTATCAACAGGGAGCAACGAGCAGTACTTC	CASSLSTGSNEQYF
TRBJ2-2	TRBV7-9	-	TRBD2	TGTGCCAGCAGCTGGGGTAGCGGGTCCGGGGAGCTGTTTTTT	CASSWGSGSGELFF
TRBJ2-1	TRBV7-9	-	TRBD2	TGTGCCAGCAGCTTAGGGGGGGGAGCCCCTGGGGACAATGAGCAGTTCTTC	CASSLGGGAPGDNEQFF
TRBJ2-3	TRBV6-6	-	-	TGTGCCAGCAGTCGCTCCCCATCGCCGGGCACAGATACGCAGTATTTT	CASSRSPSPGTDTQYF
TRBJ2-2	TRBV6-4	-	-	TGTGCCAGCTCTGCAGGGAACACCGGGGAGCTGTTTTTT	CASSAGNTGELFF
TRBJ2-3	TRBV5-1	once	-	TGCGCCAGCAGCTTGGAGCTTCGGGCGGCGGGTACGCAGTATTTT	CASSLELRAAGTQYF
TRBJ2-3	TRBV9	-	TRBD2	TGTGCCAGCAGCGTTAGCGGGGAATCAGATACGCAGTATTTT	CASSVSGESDTQYF
TRBJ2-3	TRBV11-2	-	-	TGTGCCAGCAGCGCCGGGGTTCCAGATACGCAGTATTTT	CASSAGVPDTQYF
TRBJ1-1	TRBV2	few	TRBD1	TGTGCCTCGATGCGAAACAGGGGGATGAACACTGAAGCTTTCTTT	CASMRNRGMNTEAFF
TRBJ2-7	TRBV11-2	-	TRBD1	TGTGCCAGCAGCAACCGACAGGGGGGAACCTACGAGCAGTACTTC	CASSNRQGGTYEQYF
TRBJ1-2	TRBV5-8	-	-	TGTGCCAGCAGCTTGATCAGGGGCTATGGCTACACCTTC	CASSLIRGYGYTF
TRBJ2-5	TRBV15	-	-	TGTGCCACCAGTCCGGGACTCCAAGAGACCCAGTACTTC	CATSPGLQETQYF
TRBJ2-7	TRBV19	-	-	TGTGCCAGTAGTACATACAGGGACCCCTACGAGCAGTACTTC	CASSTYRDPYEQYF
TRBJ2-3	TRBV2	few	TRBD2	TGTTCAGCGGCGGGGGGACGCACAGATACGCAGTATTTT	CSAAGGRTDTQYF
TRBJ2-2	TRBV28	-	-	TGTGCCAGCAGTTTCTACAGGGTCACCGGGGAGCTGTTTTTT	CASSFYRVTGELFF
TRBJ2-3	TRBV29-1	few	-	TGCAGCGTTGAAGGAGGGTCCGGCACAGATACGCAGTATTTT	CSVEGGSGTDTQYF
TRBJ2-7	TRBV15	-	TRBD1	TGTGCCACCAGCAATGACAGGGCCCTTCCCTCCTACGAGCAGTACTTC	CATSNDRALPSYEQYF
TRBJ1-4	TRBV5-4	once	-	TGTGCCAGCAGCGGTGGGCCAGTAACAACTAATGAAAAACTGTTTTTT	CASSGGPVTTNEKLFF
TRBJ1-4	TRBV29-1	-	-	TGCAGCGTTTCCGAAGCAGGGGTTGGTGAAAAACTGTTTTTT	CSVSEAGVGEKLFF
TRBJ2-7	TRBV7-8	-	TRBD1	TGTGCCAGCAGCTTATTATCTGGGACAGGAGGTCGGGAGCAGTACTTC	CASSLLSGTGGREQYF
TRBJ1-5	TRBV19	few	TRBD1	TGTGCCAGTAAAAGACAGGGGCGGAATCAGCCCCAGCATTTT	CASKRQGRNQPQHF
TRBJ1-1	TRBV7-3	-	-	TGTGCCAGCAGCTTGGGTCAGGGCGTCACTGAAGCTTTCTTT	CASSLGQGVTEAFF